This passage covers 26 T cell receptor beta chains from one sample sequenced in a study of cytomegalovirus exposure and HLA in healthy donors. PCR involved 60 Vbeta and 13 Jbeta primers. The protocol was immunoSEQ multiplex PCR, while the TCRdb copy is restricted to in-frame clones and leaves out a portion. The table records some 130,000 clones, 70% of them present only once. Sequenced input: PBMCs. These receptors were taken from a woman aged 55-69 years in good health and CMV-seropositive.

The chain has TRBV28 and TRBJ1-5; D possibly corresponds to TRBD1 (6 bases). Trimming stripped 6 bases from V and 3 bases from J, with 12 bases between. Germline V gene data show CDR1 as MDHEN and CDR2 as SYDVKM. The CDR3 consists of 14 residues. In nucleotides, the CDR3 is TGTGCCAGCAGCTTCGGGGGGGCCAATCAGCCCCAGCATTTT. This codes for CASSFGGANQPQHF.

The chain carries TRBV28 and TRBJ2-7, with 7 bases that match TRBD2. The CDR3 runs to 15 residues. Trimming at V came to 5 bases and at J to 4 bases, leaving 11 bases not matched to a gene. Germline CDR1 and CDR2: MDHEN and SYDVKM. The CDR3 loop is CASSRGDFFGYEQYF. The CDR3 region has the DNA TGTGCCAGCAGTCGGGGGGACTTCTTCGGTTACGAGCAGTACTTC. Full variable domain (outside the CDR3, taken from reference TRBV28 and TRBJ2-7): DVKVTQSSRYLVKRTGEKVFLECVQDMDHENMFWYRQDPGLGLRLIYFSYDVKMKEKGDIPEGYSVSREKKERFSLILESASTNQTSMYLCASSRGDFFGYEQYFGPGTRLTVT.

The chain couples TRBV27 to TRBJ2-5, with 9 bases fitting TRBD1. The J call may be wrong; the DNA end is better matched by TRBJ2-7. Per the germline V gene, CDR1 is MNHEY and CDR2 is SMNVEV (reference sequence). CDR3 length: 14 amino acids. The CDR3 nucleotides are TGTGCCAGCAGACGGGACAGGGCGGCCTACGAGCAGTACTTC. Translated, it gives CASRRDRAAYEQYF.

This rearrangement joins TRBV6-1 to TRBJ2-7, with 8 bases identical to TRBD1. This CDR3 spans 15 amino acids. Per the germline V gene, CDR1 is MNHNS and CDR2 is SASEGT. J was trimmed by 4 bases and V by 6 bases; bases with no gene match: 11. In DNA, the CDR3 is TGTGCCAGCAGAGAGACCGGGACAGGTAGTTACGAGCAGTACTTC. This gives the protein CASRETGTGSYEQYF.

The chain combines TRBV6-5 with TRBJ1-2; the D gene is possibly TRBD1 (5 bases). CDR3 size: 14 residues. Trimming pared 2 bases from V and 2 bases from J, leaving 9 bases between. Germline V lookup: CDR1 MNHEY, CDR2 SVGAGI. DNA of the CDR3: TGTGCCAGCAGTTACAGTGCAGGGAACTATGGCTACACCTTC. As protein: CASSYSAGNYGYTF.

The chain couples TRBV12-5 to TRBJ1-3, with 7 bases aligning to TRBD1. The germline V gene encodes CDR1 LGHNT and CDR2 FRNRAP. The CDR3 runs to 16 residues. V dropped 3 bases and J dropped 0; count of bases not matched to a gene: 5. As DNA, the CDR3 is TGTGCTAGTGGTTTAATGCAGGGGGTCTCTGGAAACACCATATATTTT. This gives the protein CASGLMQGVSGNTIYF.

The gene calls are TRBV28 and TRBJ2-6; no reliable D call. CDR1 and CDR2 from the germline V gene are MDHEN and SYDVKM. Trimming cost V 6 bases and J 4 bases, with 7 bases left between them. The CDR3 is 13 amino acids. The CDR3 DNA reads as TGTGCCAGCAGCCTCTCCGGGGCCAACGTCCTGACTTTC. Translated: CASSLSGANVLTF.

This clone was seen a handful of times. V is TRBV15 and J is TRBJ2-5; 10 bases agree with TRBD1. Germline assignment: CDR1 LNHNV and CDR2 YYDKDF (reference sequence). The CDR3 loop spans 16 amino acids. V lost 2 bases, J lost 2 bases, and 5 bases stayed unmatched. CDR3 sequence reads: CATSRPQDRGQETQYF. The CDR3 DNA is TGTGCCACCAGCAGACCCCAGGACAGGGGGCAAGAGACCCAGTACTTC.

This clone was recorded a few times. This chain uses TRBV5-1 with TRBJ2-3, with 9 bases lining up with TRBD1. The CDR3 sequence is 15 residues long. Trimming took 3 bases from V and 1 from J; bases not matched to a gene: 3. Germline V gene data show CDR1 as SGHRS and CDR2 as YFSETQ. The CDR3 here is CASSYRQGGTDTQYF. In nucleotides, the CDR3 is TGCGCCAGCAGCTACCGACAGGGGGGCACAGATACGCAGTATTTT.

The DNA for the CDR3 is TGTGCCAGCACTAGCGGGAGCCCAGAGACCCAGTACTTC. Amino acids: CASTSGSPETQYF. The V call is TRBV6-5, the J call TRBJ2-5; 10 nucleotides agree with TRBD2. With 7 bases clipped from V and 4 bases from J, the junction kept 3 bases outside the gene matches. The CDR3 has 13 residues. Germline values: CDR1 MNHEY, CDR2 SVGAGI.

The gene calls are TRBV19 and TRBJ1-5; D perhaps matches TRBD1 (6 bases). V dropped 4 bases and J dropped 5 bases, with 18 bases sitting between them. CDR1 LNHDA and CDR2 SQIVND come from the germline V gene (reference sequence). The CDR3 extends over 16 amino acids. The CDR3: CASSTSKQGNHQPQHF. The CDR3 DNA reads TGTGCCAGTAGTACATCCAAACAGGGAAACCATCAGCCCCAGCATTTT.

This clone turned up a few times. The V gene is TRBV28, the J gene TRBJ2-7; 12 bases are shared with TRBD1. The CDR3 is made up of 13 amino acids. From germline, CDR1 is MDHEN and CDR2 SYDVKM. This CDR3 is CALGGQGAREQYF. Here the CDR3 DNA reads TGTGCGCTGGGGGGACAGGGGGCGAGAGAGCAGTACTTC.

The chain links TRBV6-5 to TRBJ1-2; tentative D call: TRBD1 (5 bases). The CDR3 totals 13 residues. Germline loops: CDR1 MNHEY, CDR2 SVGAGI. V dropped 2 bases and J dropped 8 bases, with 12 bases sitting between them. The CDR3 DNA sequence: TGTGCCAGCAGTTACCCAAGGGGAGGGGGCTACACCTTC. Translated, it gives CASSYPRGGGYTF.

The rearrangement links TRBV2 to TRBJ2-7, with D unclear. Germline values: CDR1 SNHLY, CDR2 FYNNEI. The CDR3 spans 11 residues. V shed 7 bases and J shed 3 bases, with 7 bases lying between them. CDR3 loop: CASTVVYEQYF. The CDR3 nucleotides are TGTGCCAGCACCGTTGTCTACGAGCAGTACTTC.

CDR3 bases: TGTGCCAGCACGGGACAGCCAAACACAGATACGCAGTATTTT. This gives the protein CASTGQPNTDTQYF. V is TRBV2 and J is TRBJ2-3; 7 bases are a match to TRBD1. The junction had 6 bases not matched to a gene; V was cut back by 7 bases and J by 2 bases. The germline CDR1 and CDR2 sequences are SNHLY and FYNNEI. The length of the CDR3 is 14 residues.

The chain has TRBV5-6 and TRBJ2-5, with TRBD2 as a possible D gene (6 bases). The CDR3 extends over 16 amino acids. Germline assignment: CDR1 SGHDT and CDR2 YYEEEE. Trimming removed 4 bases at V and 2 bases at J, with 18 bases between. The CDR3 coding sequence is TGTGCCAGCAGCCCCCGGGTGGCCGGGAGACAAGAGACCCAGTACTTC. Its translation: CASSPRVAGRQETQYF.

V is TRBV28 and J is TRBJ1-1; TRBD1 might be the D (5 bases). Germline CDR1 MDHEN, CDR2 SYDVKM. The V end lost 7 bases, the J end lost 5 bases, and 20 bases lay between the germline ends. This CDR3 is 15 amino acids long. This CDR3 is CASKLTGTFVTEAFF. CDR3 DNA: TGTGCCAGCAAACTAACCGGGACTTTTGTTACTGAAGCTTTCTTT.

The chain carries TRBV23-1 and TRBJ2-7; tentatively, D is TRBD2 (5 bases). TRBV23-1 qualifies as an ORF whose function is uncertain. This CDR3 has 18 amino acids. V lost 8 bases and J 9 bases, leaving 35 bases between the germline ends. As DNA, the CDR3 is TGCGCCAGCTCGTCAAGAACGGAGGCGCGCAGCACCCAGAAGGGGCAGTACTTC. Its translation: CASSSRTEARSTQKGQYF.

This clone was found once. The chain has TRBV18 and TRBJ1-5, with a tentative D call TRBD1 (6 bases). Trimming cost V 5 bases and J 6 bases, with 14 bases left between them. Germline V gene lookup returns CDR1 KGHSH and CDR2 LQKENI. CDR3 length: 14 residues. The CDR3, as DNA: TGTGCCAGCTCATCCACAGGGTCGTCTCAGCCCCAGCATTTT. Its translation: CASSSTGSSQPQHF.

This sequence joins TRBV15 and TRBJ1-5; no reliable D call. The CDR3 totals 18 residues. V was shortened by 0 bases and J by 7 bases, with 22 bases between the two germline ends. Germline V gene data show CDR1 as LNHNV and CDR2 as YYDKDF (reference sequence). CDR3 sequence: CATSRDPKGRAEGQPQHF. CDR3 DNA: TGTGCCACCAGCAGAGATCCTAAAGGCCGGGCGGAGGGACAGCCCCAGCATTTT.

The chain recombines TRBV2 with TRBJ2-5, with 8 positions matching TRBD2. The length of the CDR3 is 13 residues. Looked up from germline, CDR1 is SNHLY and CDR2 is FYNNEI. V trimming: 4 bases; J trimming: 5 bases; junction bases outside the gene matches: 3. CDR3 in amino acids: CASSGGLEETQYF. In DNA, the CDR3 is TGTGCCAGCAGTGGGGGACTAGAGGAGACCCAGTACTTC.

CDR3 DNA: TGTGCCAGCAGTGTCACAGAGAACACTGAAGCTTTCTTT. Translating it yields CASSVTENTEAFF. The V call is TRBV2, the J call TRBJ1-1; D remains unclear. The germline V gene has CDR1 SNHLY and CDR2 FYNNEI. The CDR3 has 13 residues. V gave up 4 bases and J gave up 1 base, with 7 bases separating them. The complete variable domain, with remaining parts taken from reference TRBV2 and TRBJ1-1, reads EPEVTQTPSHQVTQMGQEVILRCVPISNHLYFYWYRQILGQKVEFLVSFYNNEISEKSEIFDDQFSVERPDGSNFTLKIRSTKLEDSAMYFCASSVTENTEAFFGQGTRLTVV.

This clone was found a few times. V is TRBV5-1 and J is TRBJ2-7; TRBD1 agrees at 8 bases. CDR3 length equals 14 residues. Germline CDR1 SGHRS, CDR2 YFSETQ. V shed 2 bases and J 1 base; nucleotides not matched to a gene: 2. The CDR3 reads CASSFGTGSYEQYF. In nucleotides, the CDR3 is TGCGCCAGCAGCTTCGGGACAGGTTCCTACGAGCAGTACTTC.

The V call is TRBV6-1, the J call TRBJ2-1; 7 bases fit TRBD1. The CDR3 runs 12 residues. Germline V gene sequence: CDR1 MNHNS, CDR2 SASEGT. V lost 8 bases, J lost 4 bases, and 2 bases stayed unmatched. Written as DNA, the CDR3 is TGTGCCAGCCACAGGGGTTACAATGAGCAGTTCTTC. Its translation is CASHRGYNEQFF.

A word on this clone: Other DNA sequences in this specimen translate into the identical CDR3. The gene calls are TRBV28 and TRBJ1-2; 9 bases are a match to TRBD1. The V and J ends lost 6 bases and 5 bases, in that order; junction bases with no gene match: 4. The CDR3 contains 13 residues. Per the germline V gene, CDR1 is MDHEN and CDR2 is SYDVKM. The CDR3 DNA sequence: TGTGCCAGCAGCCTCGGACAGGGGTATGGCTACACCTTC. Translated: CASSLGQGYGYTF.

The rearrangement uses TRBV6-5 and TRBJ2-2; the D is unclear. V lost 4 bases and J 8 bases, leaving 8 bases between the germline ends. CDR3 size: 12 residues. Germline V gives CDR1 MNHEY, CDR2 SVGAGI. Written as DNA, the CDR3 is TGTGCCAGCAGTTGGCGGCCGGGGGAGCTGTTTTTT. Its translation is CASSWRPGELFF.